In this sample, the clone carrying this T cell receptor beta chain turned up once. The CDR3 covers 12 residues. V was clipped by 5 bases and J by 6 bases, with 11 bases between them. The germline gives CDR1 GTSNPN, CDR2 SVGIG (reference sequence). These data originate in a study of blood T cell repertoires in COVID-19. A Seattle source enrolled patients during active infection and followed them longitudinally. In the source study's methods: Estimation of nucleated cell counts was performed using reference gene primer amplification. The method was immunoSEQ multiplex PCR; TCRdb's version includes in-frame clones alone and lacks a portion of them. V, J and clone size are taken as reported in that table, and D and trimming were inferred from the DNA itself. The table lists roughly 68,000 clones, about 85% of them singletons, with roughly 3.6% in the top ten.

The receptor's source is a woman between 50 and 59 years old with COVID-19, enrolled during active disease. The V call is TRBV30, the J call TRBJ2-1; possibly TRBD2 for D (5 bases). Sequenced: peripheral blood. CDR3 nucleotides: TGTGCCTGGGGACCAAGCGGCAATGAGCAGTTCTTC. This sequence encodes CAWGPSGNEQFF.